This TCR beta chain originates from a study of T cell responses to AZD1222 COVID-19 vaccine. The study, taken as a whole, reports: The reported proportion of spike-specific TCRs targeting unmutated variant regions was nearly half.

In the case of this clone: The antigen remains undetermined.

The germline gives CDR1 SGHTA, CDR2 FQGTGA. This CDR3 has 15 residues. V was trimmed by 5 bases and J by 2 bases, leaving 13 bases between them. Assay used: immunoSEQ multiplex PCR; TCRdb lists only in-frame clones, some missing. The sample has about 130,000 clones, roughly 90% seen once. The source material was peripheral blood, sampled on day 0 of AZD1222 vaccination. This chain links TRBV7-3 with TRBJ1-3, with D unclear. The clonotype was recovered from an adult in good health. CDR3 nucleotides: TGTGCCAGCAGCGAGACGGCAAACCCTGGAAACACCATATATTTT. The encoded protein is CASSETANPGNTIYF.